Each of the 17 T cell receptor beta chains below was sequenced from the same sample in a study of cytomegalovirus exposure and HLA in healthy donors. PCR used 60 Vbeta primers and 13 Jbeta primers. Clones were sequenced by immunoSEQ multiplex PCR, and TCRdb holds only the in-frame ones, with some missing. The table has 150,000 or so clones, around 72% seen once. Sequencing was done on a sample of PBMCs. The source is a man aged 40-49 years in good health and CMV-seropositive.

This CDR3 reads CASSLGQVYMNTEAFF. The CDR3 nucleotides read TGTGCCAGTAGTTTGGGACAGGTATACATGAACACTGAAGCTTTCTTT. The chain couples TRBV19 to TRBJ1-1, with 8 bases matching TRBD1. Germline V gene lookup returns CDR1 LNHDA and CDR2 SQIVND (reference sequence). The CDR3 runs to 16 residues. The J segment lost 0 bases and the V segment lost 5 bases, leaving 8 bases of the junction unmatched.

The J gene is TRBJ2-3, the V gene TRBV2; 9 nucleotides agree with TRBD2. The CDR3 has 16 residues. The ends lost 7 bases at V and 2 bases at J; junction bases unmatched: 10. Germline CDR1 and CDR2: SNHLY and FYNNEI. The chain's CDR3 is CASTAGGRFFTDTQYF. As DNA, the CDR3 is TGTGCCAGCACAGCGGGGGGACGCTTTTTCACAGATACGCAGTATTTT. The whole variable domain, filled in from reference TRBV2 and TRBJ2-3, reads EPEVTQTPSHQVTQMGQEVILRCVPISNHLYFYWYRQILGQKVEFLVSFYNNEISEKSEIFDDQFSVERPDGSNFTLKIRSTKLEDSAMYFCASTAGGRFFTDTQYFGPGTRLTVL.

Concerning this clone: The sample contains more than one DNA sequence encoding this CDR3. J is TRBJ1-6 and V is TRBV6-5; D is uncertain. This CDR3 comprises 16 residues. Germline V gives CDR1 MNHEY, CDR2 SVGAGI. V was trimmed by 0 bases and J by 0 bases, leaving 6 bases between them. CDR3 sequence (DNA): TGTGCCAGCAGTTACTCGGGGAGCTCCTATAATTCACCCCTCCACTTT. Its translation: CASSYSGSSYNSPLHF.

The chain links TRBV19 to TRBJ2-2; TRBD2 aligns across 16 bases. CDR3 length equals 17 residues. The junction had 6 bases not matched to a gene; V was cut back by 9 bases and J by 2 bases. Germline CDR1 and CDR2: LNHDA and SQIVND (reference sequence). CDR3 nucleotides: TGTGCCAGCCAGGGACTAGCGGGGGGGATAAACACCGGGGAGCTGTTTTTT. Translation gives CASQGLAGGINTGELFF.

The chain uses TRBV6-6 and TRBJ1-5; 8 nucleotides align to TRBD1. CDR1 and CDR2 (germline): MNHNY, SVGAGI (reference sequence). V lost 6 bases, J lost 3 bases, and 4 bases stayed unmatched. The length of the CDR3 is 14 residues. The CDR3 here is CASSRTGNNQPQHF. In nucleotides, the CDR3 is TGTGCCAGCAGCCGGACAGGGAACAATCAGCCCCAGCATTTT.

The gene calls are TRBV10-2 and TRBJ1-4; D is possibly TRBD1 (6 bases). The CDR3 is 16 amino acids. Deletions cut 6 bases from V and 0 bases from J, with 14 bases between. Germline V CDR1 and CDR2: WSHSY, SAAADI. The DNA for the CDR3 is TGCGCCAGCAGGTCAACAGGGAGAGCAACTAATGAAAAACTGTTTTTT. As protein: CASRSTGRATNEKLFF.

This chain connects TRBV5-1 to TRBJ1-6; 10 bases line up with TRBD1. Trimming removed 4 bases from V and 9 bases from J; junction bases left unmatched: 10. Germline V gene lookup returns CDR1 SGHRS and CDR2 YFSETQ. The CDR3 consists of 16 residues. DNA for the CDR3: TGCGCCAGCAGCCGGTCGGGACAGGGGAACTCTTCACCCCTCCACTTT. Translation: CASSRSGQGNSSPLHF. The variable domain in full, with the rest retrieved from reference TRBV5-1 and TRBJ1-6, is KAGVTQTPRYLIKTRGQQVTLSCSPISGHRSVSWYQQTPGQGLQFLFEYFSETQRNKGNFPGRFSGRQFSNSRSEMNVSTLELGDSALYLCASSRSGQGNSSPLHFGNGTRLTVT.

This clone was counted at least ten times. The V gene is TRBV7-2, the J gene TRBJ2-5, with 8 nucleotides matching TRBD1. Trimming at V came to 5 bases and at J to 3 bases, leaving 5 bases not matched to a gene. The CDR3 spans 14 residues. Per germline, CDR1 SGHTA and CDR2 FQGNSA. For the CDR3, the DNA is TGTGCCAGCAGCGCCAGGACAGGGAAAGAGACCCAGTACTTC. It yields the protein CASSARTGKETQYF.

The genes are TRBV18 and TRBJ1-2, with D maybe TRBD1 (6 bases). CDR1 KGHSH and CDR2 LQKENI come from the germline V gene. The CDR3 extends over 14 amino acids. Trimming pared 2 bases from V and 4 bases from J, leaving 11 bases between. The CDR3 reads CASSPGGGGYGYTF. The CDR3 DNA follows: TGTGCCAGCTCACCAGGGGGCGGAGGCTATGGCTACACCTTC.

CDR3 protein: CASSQWTSGGPSEQFF. The CDR3 coding sequence is TGCGCCAGCAGCCAATGGACTAGCGGGGGGCCGAGTGAGCAGTTCTTC. The rearrangement links TRBV4-3 to TRBJ2-1; 14 bases are shared with TRBD2. V shed 2 bases, J shed 9 bases, and the junction held 6 bases outside the gene matches. The CDR3 is 16 residues long. CDR1 is LGHNA and CDR2 is YSLEER in the germline V gene.

The chain carries TRBV10-3 and TRBJ2-7; TRBD1 agrees at 8 bases. CDR3 length: 15 residues. From germline, CDR1 is ENHRY and CDR2 SYGVKD. V dropped 6 bases and J dropped 3; count of bases not matched to a gene: 10. The CDR3 spells CAIRQQGVKLYEQYF. In DNA form, the CDR3 reads TGTGCCATCAGACAACAGGGGGTGAAACTCTACGAGCAGTACTTC.

This clone has only a few counts. V usage is TRBV2 and J usage is TRBJ1-5; D may be TRBD1 (6 bases). Germline assignment: CDR1 SNHLY and CDR2 FYNNEI. Trimming took off 5 bases at V and 6 bases at J, with 26 bases between the two ends. This CDR3 region has 18 residues. The CDR3 DNA sequence: TGTGCCAGCAGTTCCCGAGGGGGACGCGCGACGGGCCCTCAGCCCCAGCATTTT. Translated, it gives CASSSRGGRATGPQPQHF.

V gene TRBV5-1 combines with J gene TRBJ1-6; 9 nucleotides align to TRBD1. After removal of 2 bases from V and 9 bases from J, the junction contained 9 bases not matched to a gene. Germline CDR1 SGHRS, CDR2 YFSETQ. The CDR3 is 16 residues long. The CDR3 is CASSLTGTGSRSPLHF. In DNA, the CDR3 is TGCGCCAGCAGCTTAACCGGGACAGGGTCTCGTTCACCCCTCCACTTT.

This chain connects TRBV5-1 to TRBJ2-7; D is perhaps TRBD1 (6 bases). Trimming stripped 3 bases from V and 4 bases from J, with 14 bases between. Looked up from germline, CDR1 is SGHRS and CDR2 is YFSETQ. The CDR3 extends over 14 amino acids. This CDR3 reads CASSYTGIGYEQYF. The CDR3 nucleotides read TGCGCCAGCAGCTATACAGGGATTGGGTACGAGCAGTACTTC.

This clone occurred many times. The chain has TRBV6-7 and TRBJ2-7; 11 nucleotides agree with TRBD1. TRBV6-7 is an open reading frame, and its role is uncertain. V was pared by 1 base and J by 5 bases, with 4 bases of the junction left unmatched. The CDR3 is 15 residues long. This CDR3 is CASSYLGQGGHEQYF. CDR3 sequence (DNA): TGTGCCAGCAGTTACTTGGGACAGGGGGGACACGAGCAGTACTTC.

The rearrangement joins TRBV7-9 to TRBJ2-6; possibly TRBD1 for D (5 bases). V lost 1 base and J lost 2, with 6 bases in between. This CDR3 has 15 residues. The germline gives CDR1 SEHNR, CDR2 FQNEAQ (reference sequence). The CDR3 DNA sequence: TGTGCCAGCAGCTTAGGGGGCACTGGGGCCAACGTCCTGACTTTC. Protein: CASSLGGTGANVLTF.

V and J are TRBV29-1 and TRBJ1-1; TRBD1 is a possible D gene (6 bases). CDR1 is SQVTM and CDR2 is ANQGSEA in the germline V gene. This CDR3 contains 13 residues. Trimming pared 6 bases from V and 4 bases from J, leaving 15 bases between. CDR3 nucleotides: TGCAGCGTCCAGGGACACGCGGGCACTGAAGCTTTCTTT. Encoded protein: CSVQGHAGTEAFF.